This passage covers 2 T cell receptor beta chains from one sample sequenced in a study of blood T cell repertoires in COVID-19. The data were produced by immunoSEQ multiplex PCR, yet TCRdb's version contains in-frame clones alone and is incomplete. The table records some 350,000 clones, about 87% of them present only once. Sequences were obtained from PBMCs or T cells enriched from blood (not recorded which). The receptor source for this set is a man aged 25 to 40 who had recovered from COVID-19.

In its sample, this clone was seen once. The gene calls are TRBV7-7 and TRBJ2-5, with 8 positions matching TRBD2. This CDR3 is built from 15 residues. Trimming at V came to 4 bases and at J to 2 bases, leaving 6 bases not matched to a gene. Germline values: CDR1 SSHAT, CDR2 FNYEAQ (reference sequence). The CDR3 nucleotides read TGTGCCAGCAGCTCGTCTAGCGGGCGTCAAGAGACCCAGTACTTC. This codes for CASSSSSGRQETQYF.

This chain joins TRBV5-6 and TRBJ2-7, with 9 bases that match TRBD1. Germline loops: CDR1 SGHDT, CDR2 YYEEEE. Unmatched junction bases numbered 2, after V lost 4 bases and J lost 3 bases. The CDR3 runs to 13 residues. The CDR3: CASSAGQGYEQYF. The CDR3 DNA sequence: TGTGCCAGCAGCGCGGGACAGGGCTACGAGCAGTACTTC.